This T cell receptor beta chain was documented in a study of blood T cell repertoires in COVID-19 (dated by TCRdb to the early 2020s). A note on the overall study: Samples covering the acute and convalescent phases of COVID-19 were provided by collaborators in the United States, Italy and Spain. The samples were drawn from the first 160 participants of the ongoing ImmuneRACE study and from roughly 1,300 subjects provided by 6 global collaborators. A freely available public database, intended as a resource for researchers studying the immune response to SARS-CoV-2, is where the repertoires were released. Where available, HLA class I and class II types were taken from metadata supplied by the sample provider and were not determined by assay-based typing. The prospective study material was composed of cDNA or gDNA derived from T cells, B-cell-depleted T cells, or PBMCs. Deeply sampled blood TCRbeta repertoires from subjects exposed to, actively infected with, or recovered from COVID-19 were included in the dataset. A de-identified subject ID, COVID-19 status, age in years and sex were almost always included in the sample metadata.

Note on this clone: This receptor's antigen is unknown. No clone much larger than this one lies a single base away; base qualities are absent.

Each collaborating institution followed its own protocols to collect whole blood in K2EDTA tubes. For TCRbeta analysis, collaborators shipped samples in one of three forms: frozen whole blood, isolated PBMCs, or DNA extracted from either of those sample types. The CDR3 covers 14 residues, taking in both the cysteine and the phenylalanine. Only CDR3 DNA remains: 42 bases, in frame from the first base. V is shortened by 0 bases, J by 8 bases, and the region joining them spans 16 bases. The germline V gene (reference sequence) supplies CDR1 GTSNPN and CDR2 SVGIG. TCRbeta CDR3 regions were amplified from genomic DNA by means of the immunoSEQ Assay, a bias-controlled multiplex PCR. The paper's data handling went like this. Within the assay, amplification of reference gene primers was used to estimate how many nucleated cells each sample contained. To quantify the absolute abundance of each unique TCRbeta CDR3 rearrangement, sequence reads were collapsed and filtered. Productive Simpson clonality was computed per sample as the square root of Simpson's diversity index over productive rearrangements. The immuneACCESS repertoire file appears here via TCRdb, limited to in-frame rearrangements. These files lack a portion of the clones; in checked studies, under half of the deficit traces to unresolved V genes, and the cause of the others is not known. From that table come the V and J calls and clone size; the DNA was used to work out D and trimming. Across this sample there are around 140,000 clones, with 81% seen only once. Jointly, the top ten make up roughly 9% of the sample.

What the authors observed across the whole study: The quantity of clinical and demographic metadata differed by source and by participant and was supplied without curation.

The sequence was collected from a woman aged 60-75 years with active or convalescent COVID-19. Sequenced input: peripheral blood. The V and J segments used are TRBV30 and TRBJ1-2; the D gene cannot be resolved reliably. The DNA is TGTGCCTGGAGTGTTGGTCAGGCTACGCGAGGCTACACCTTC. It translates as CAWSVGQATRGYTF.